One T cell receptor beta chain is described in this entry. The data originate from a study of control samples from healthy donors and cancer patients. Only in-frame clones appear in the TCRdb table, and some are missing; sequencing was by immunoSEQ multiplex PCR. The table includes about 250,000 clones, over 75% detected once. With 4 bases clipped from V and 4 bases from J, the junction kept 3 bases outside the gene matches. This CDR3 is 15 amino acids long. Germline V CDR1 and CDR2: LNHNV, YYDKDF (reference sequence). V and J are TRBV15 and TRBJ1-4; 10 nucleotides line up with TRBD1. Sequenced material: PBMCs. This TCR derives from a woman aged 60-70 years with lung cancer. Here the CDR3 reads CATSTRDRGNEKLFF. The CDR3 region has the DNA TGTGCCACCAGCACCCGGGACAGGGGTAATGAAAAACTGTTTTTT.